The rows below give T cell receptor beta chains drawn from one sample of a study of tumor and adjacent non-tumor tissue in lung cancer. TCRdb re-called the multiplex PCR reads with MiXCR, one entry per CDR3 protein. The table records over 100,000 distinct CDR3 sequences, 60% to 70% of them present only once. Material: distant non-tumor lung tissue. The origin of the receptors is a man aged 55 to 70 with non-small cell lung cancer. Both conserved end residues are part of each CDR3. A D gene is named only where the DNA matches it firmly. Part of the rows lack a size; the others show once, few, many or a class for expanded clones.

cdr3_aa,cdr3_nt,v_call,d_call,clone_size,j_call
CASSPSGSPYNEQFF,TGTGCCAGTAGCCCCTCGGGGAGCCCCTACAATGAGCAGTTCTTC,TRBV11-3,NA,NA,TRBJ2-1
CASSQSGQNEKLFF,TGTGCCAGCAGCCAATCAGGACAGAATGAAAAACTGTTTTTT,TRBV7-9,NA,many,TRBJ1-4
CTSRELGLAGSYEQYF,TGTACCAGCAGAGAACTTGGACTAGCGGGCTCCTACGAGCAGTACTTC,TRBV6-1,TRBD2,NA,TRBJ2-7
CASSPSGEGQYGNTGELFF,TGTGCCAGCAGTCCTTCGGGGGAGGGCCAATATGGGAACACCGGGGAGCTGTTTTTT,TRBV6-1,TRBD2,many,TRBJ2-2
CANSPGDITTFSGYTF,TGTGCCAACAGTCCCGGGGACATCACAACCTTCTCGGGCTACACCTTC,TRBV6-2/TRBV6-3,NA,NA,TRBJ1-2
CASSYASGTGGVQPQHF,TGTGCCAGCAGTTACGCGTCCGGGACAGGGGGCGTTCAGCCCCAGCATTTT,TRBV6-2/TRBV6-3,TRBD1,many,TRBJ1-5
CTSSYDRKQYF,TGTACCAGCAGTTACGACCGCAAGCAGTACTTC,TRBV6-6,NA,NA,TRBJ2-7
CASSQVLSGAADQFF,TGTGCCAGCAGCCAAGTTCTGTCAGGGGCAGCTGACCAGTTCTTC,TRBV14,NA,NA,TRBJ2-1
CSVGGMGADEQYF,TGCAGCGTTGGGGGAATGGGGGCGGACGAGCAGTACTTC,TRBV29-1,NA,many,TRBJ2-7
CASSWDWSEKLFF,TGTGCCAGCAGCTGGGACTGGAGCGAAAAACTGTTTTTT,TRBV12-3/TRBV12-4,NA,many,TRBJ1-4
CASSYRGRQDTHYF,TGTGCAAGCAGTTACCGTGGGCGGCAGGATACGCATTATTTT,TRBV6-5,NA,NA,TRBJ2-3
CASSGHSIFGYIF,TGTGCCAGCAGTGGACATAGCATCTTTGGCTACATCTTC,TRBV5-5,NA,NA,TRBJ1-2
CASKQPGHPPETQYF,TGTGCCAGCAAGCAACCGGGACACCCTCCGGAGACCCAGTACTTC,TRBV19,NA,NA,TRBJ2-5
CASSPVTGQPQETQYF,TGCGCCAGCAGCCCAGTAACGGGGCAGCCCCAGGAGACCCAGTACTTC,TRBV4-1,NA,NA,TRBJ2-5
CNSSTPIVAGDNEQFF,TGTAACAGCAGCACCCCGATAGTAGCGGGGGACAATGAGCAGTTCTTC,TRBV6-2/TRBV6-3,TRBD2,NA,TRBJ2-1
CSAQEGLYGYTF,TGCAGCGCACAAGAAGGACTTTATGGCTACACCTTC,TRBV29-1,NA,many,TRBJ1-2
CASSINPETGAAFF,TGTGCCAGCAGCATAAACCCCGAGACAGGGGCTGCTTTCTTT,TRBV7-8,TRBD1,NA,TRBJ1-1